This T cell receptor beta chain originates from a study of blood T cell repertoires in COVID-19. Study in general: The United States, Italy and Spain provided the acute and convalescent COVID-19 samples. In each case, the material was cDNA or gDNA derived from T cells, B-cell-depleted T cells, or PBMCs.

How the authors handled the data: Cell counts per sample came from amplifying reference gene primers. Sequenced by immunoSEQ multiplex PCR; TCRdb stores in-frame clones only, minus some. From that table come the V and J calls and clone size; the DNA was used to work out D and trimming. This sample has 95,000 to 150,000 clones, with around 89% found just once. Patients at the Seattle site were enrolled during active infection and followed longitudinally. Germline-derived CDR1 and CDR2 are MNHEY and SVGAGI. The CDR3 consists of 13 residues. Trimming pared 0 bases from V and 6 bases from J, leaving 8 bases between.

The TCR was taken from a woman aged 55-70 years with COVID-19, enrolled during active disease. The genes are TRBV6-5 and TRBJ1-1; possible D gene TRBD1, 5 bases. The material sequenced was peripheral blood. The CDR3 DNA is TGTGCCAGCAGTTACTCGGGGGGGGCTGAAGCTTTCTTT. Its translation is CASSYSGGAEAFF.